This entry describes one T cell receptor (beta chain). Antigen: not known. The protocol attached unique molecular identifiers to individual cDNA molecules. TCRdb analysed the 5' RACE reads with MiXCR anew, one entry per CDR3 protein. The table has 80,000 to 100,000 distinct CDR3 sequences, approximately 15% seen once. There are 12 residues in the CDR3. In germline, CDR1 is SQVTM, CDR2 ANQGSEA. Trimming removed 6 bases from V and 5 bases from J, with 13 bases in between. This entry comes from a study of early T cells in non-severe SARS-CoV-2 infection. Study information: Bulk RNA taken from unsorted whole blood was sequenced, leaving chains unpaired.

Study results and caveats: Private and CD4 specificities were missed by VDJdb matching, which favored anti-spike CD8 responses.

The sequenced sample consisted of whole blood. The receptor comes from an adult who was a healthcare worker with PCR-confirmed SARS-CoV-2 infection or an uninfected control (not recorded which). The J gene is TRBJ1-2, the V gene TRBV29-1, with D possibly being TRBD1 (6 bases). The CDR3 sequence: CSVQPQGYGYTF. The CDR3 region has the DNA TGCAGCGTCCAACCTCAGGGGTATGGCTACACCTTC.